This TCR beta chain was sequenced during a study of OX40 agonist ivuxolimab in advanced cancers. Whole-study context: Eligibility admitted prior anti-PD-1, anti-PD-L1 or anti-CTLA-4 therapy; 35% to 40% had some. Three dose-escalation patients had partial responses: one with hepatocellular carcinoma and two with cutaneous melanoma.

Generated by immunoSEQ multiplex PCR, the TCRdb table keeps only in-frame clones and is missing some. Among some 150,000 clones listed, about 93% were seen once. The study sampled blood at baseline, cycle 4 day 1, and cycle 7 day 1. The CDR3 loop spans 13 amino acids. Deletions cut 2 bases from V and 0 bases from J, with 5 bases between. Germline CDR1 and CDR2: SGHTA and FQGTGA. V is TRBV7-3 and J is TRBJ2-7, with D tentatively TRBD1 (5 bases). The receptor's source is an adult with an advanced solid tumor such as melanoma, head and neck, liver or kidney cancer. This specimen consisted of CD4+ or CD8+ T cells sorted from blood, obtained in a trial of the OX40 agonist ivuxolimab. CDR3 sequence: CASSLDSSYEQYF. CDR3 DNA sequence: TGTGCCAGCAGCTTAGACAGCTCCTACGAGCAGTACTTC. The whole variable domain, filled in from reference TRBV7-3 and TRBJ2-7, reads GAGVSQTPSNKVTEKGKYVELRCDPISGHTALYWYRQSLGQGPEFLIYFQGTGAADDSGLPNDRFFAVRPEGSVSTLKIQRTERGDSAVYLCASSLDSSYEQYFGPGTRLTVT.